Described below is a single T cell receptor (beta chain) sequence and its context. Time point reported: patch test 2, 6 weeks after DPC sensitization. Sample treatment: therapeutic diphenylcyclopropenone sensitization with weekly scalp DPC. The data derive from a study of human T cells and chemical hapten exposure. J lost 7 bases, V lost 6 bases, and 6 bases had no gene match. Germline CDR1 is SQVTM and CDR2 is ANQGSEA. This CDR3 contains 12 residues. In TCRdb, the RACE reads were re-called with MiXCR into one record per CDR3 protein. The sample records about 110,000 distinct CDR3 sequences, approximately 8.8% being singletons.

This sample comprised whole blood, obtained in connection with sensitization to the hapten diphenylcyclopropenone (DPC). The receptor was derived from a woman between 35 and 50 years old with alopecia areata. Some clones in this sample may be carry-over from other donors' samples. The genes are TRBV29-1 and TRBJ1-2, with TRBD1 identical over 9 bases. CDR3 nucleotides: TGCAGCGTCCCGACAGGGGGGTTTGGCTACACCTTC. Protein sequence: CSVPTGGFGYTF.